One T cell receptor (beta chain) is described in this entry. Looked up from germline, CDR1 is MNHEY and CDR2 is SMNVEV (reference sequence). The CDR3 length is 14 residues. V was clipped by 2 bases and J by 8 bases, with 13 bases between them. The sample is drawn from a study of T cell changes during pregnancy in multiple sclerosis. Assay used: immunoSEQ multiplex PCR; TCRdb lists only in-frame clones, some missing. Seen here are about 59,000 clones, about 93% observed once, and the top ten hold about 2.5%. The chain links TRBV27 to TRBJ2-1, with D maybe TRBD1 (5 bases). The receptor was derived from a female donor with multiple sclerosis, enrolled in a pregnancy study. This sample comprised CD8+ T cells from peripheral blood mononuclear cells, obtained in the third trimester of pregnancy. The DNA of the CDR3 is TGTGCCAGCAGTTTAGGCAGTTGGGGCCATGAGCAGTTCTTC. This sequence encodes CASSLGSWGHEQFF.